A single sample gave rise to the 16 T cell receptor beta chains below, sequenced in a study of T cells in Graves' hyperthyroidism and ophthalmopathy. The CDR3 regions of TCR beta were amplified from RNA transcripts. HTBI primers drove first-round RT-PCR of the TCR CDR3. MiXCR was run by TCRdb on the multiplex PCR reads, yielding one entry per CDR3 protein. The sample consists of hundreds of thousands of distinct CDR3 sequences, more than 15% of them appearing once. The sample taken for sequencing was blood. Receptors were obtained from a woman under 30 with Graves' hyperthyroidism.

This clonotype was seen ten or more times. The chain links TRBV6-5 to TRBJ2-7; D perhaps matches TRBD2 (6 bases). CDR3 length: 17 amino acids. CDR1 is MNHEY, CDR2 SVGAGI, per germline. V lost 0 bases and J 0 bases, leaving 15 bases between the germline ends. CDR3 region: CASSYSGTGFSSYEQYF. The CDR3 DNA reads as TGTGCCAGCAGTTACTCAGGGACTGGCTTTAGCTCCTACGAGCAGTACTTC.

V usage is TRBV19 and J usage is TRBJ1-2; D perhaps matches TRBD1 (6 bases). Germline lookup yields CDR1 LNHDA and CDR2 SQIVND (reference sequence). The CDR3 has 15 residues. Trimming removed 3 bases at V and 0 bases at J, with 11 bases between. CDR3 in DNA: TGTGCCAGTAGTATCCGCCAGGGGCCTAACTATGGCTACACCTTC. Protein sequence: CASSIRQGPNYGYTF.

This clonotype was counted at least ten times. The gene calls are TRBV5-5 and TRBJ2-7, with D tentatively TRBD2 (6 bases). V lost 1 base, J lost 0 bases, and 8 bases lay in between. This CDR3 spans 14 amino acids. Germline-derived CDR1 and CDR2 are SGHKS and YYEKEE (reference sequence). CDR3: CASSLSSDSYEQYF. In DNA, the CDR3 is TGTGCCAGCAGCTTGTCTAGCGACTCCTACGAGCAGTACTTC.

The CDR3 is CSAPRQGIYTEAFF. Here the CDR3 DNA reads TGCAGTGCTCCGAGACAGGGAATATACACTGAAGCTTTCTTT. This chain connects TRBV20-1 to TRBJ1-1; TRBD1 agrees at 7 bases. Germline loops: CDR1 DFQATT, CDR2 SNEGSKA (reference sequence). The CDR3 covers 14 residues. The V segment lost 5 bases and the J segment 3 bases; nucleotides outside the gene matches: 9.

This clonotype was counted ten times or more. The chain links TRBV20-1 to TRBJ2-2, with 7 bases fitting TRBD2. The CDR3 loop spans 15 amino acids. Germline CDR1 reads DFQATT; CDR2 reads SNEGSKA (reference sequence). Losses at the gene ends were 3 bases for V and 7 bases for J; bases not matched to a gene: 11. The CDR3 region is CSARATMRGIGELFF. CDR3 nucleotide sequence: TGCAGTGCTAGGGCTACAATGCGGGGGATCGGGGAGCTGTTTTTT.

At least ten counts were recorded for this clonotype. The chain joins TRBV27 to TRBJ1-6, with 8 bases identical to TRBD1. Per germline, CDR1 MNHEY and CDR2 SMNVEV (reference sequence). The CDR3 totals 14 residues. After removal of 6 bases from V and 6 bases from J, the junction contained 4 bases not matched to a gene. CDR3 amino acids: CASSSDRVNSPLHF. For the CDR3, the DNA is TGTGCCAGCAGCTCGGACAGGGTTAATTCACCCCTCCACTTT.

This clonotype was counted many times. The rearrangement joins TRBV20-1 to TRBJ1-1; D call uncertain. Germline CDR1 DFQATT, CDR2 SNEGSKA (reference sequence). The ends were cut back, 0 bases at V and 5 bases at J, with 7 bases in the middle. The CDR3 is 12 amino acids. CDR3 in amino acids: CSAREGRTEAFF. The CDR3 DNA is TGCAGTGCTAGAGAGGGTCGGACTGAAGCTTTCTTT.

The chain links TRBV6-1 to TRBJ1-5; possibly TRBD1 for D (6 bases). The germline V and J ends were trimmed by 4 bases and 4 bases, with 17 bases remaining between them. The germline CDR1 and CDR2 sequences are MNHNS and SASEGT. The CDR3 consists of 16 residues. The CDR3 loop reads CASSGPNRASNQPQHF. For the CDR3, the DNA is TGTGCCAGCAGTGGCCCCAACAGGGCTTCGAATCAGCCCCAGCATTTT.

The gene calls are TRBV14 and TRBJ1-3; D uncertain. The germline gives CDR1 SGHDN, CDR2 FVKESK. The CDR3 loop spans 15 amino acids. Deletions cut 3 bases from V and 10 bases from J, with 19 bases between. The CDR3 is CASSHREGVGNTIYF. CDR3 sequence (DNA): TGTGCCAGCAGCCACCGGGAGGGAGTCGGGAATACCATATATTTT.

Here the CDR3 DNA reads TGTGCCAGCAGCCAGATGTGGAATCAGCCCCAGCATTTT. Its translation is CASSQMWNQPQHF. The chain joins TRBV3-1 to TRBJ1-5; D unresolved. Trimming stripped 3 bases from V and 4 bases from J, with 7 bases between. Germline V gives CDR1 LGHDT, CDR2 YNNKEL (reference sequence). The CDR3 sequence is 13 residues long.

This clonotype was picked up many times. V and J are TRBV2 and TRBJ1-1; D gene unclear. Germline CDR1 is SNHLY and CDR2 is FYNNEI. Deletions cut 8 bases from V and 3 bases from J, with 22 bases between. The CDR3 has 16 amino acids. CDR3 coding DNA: TGTGCCAGCGGCTCAGGACGTTACCCGGTGTACACTGAAGCTTTCTTT. Its protein is CASGSGRYPVYTEAFF.

This clonotype has more than one count but fewer than ten. This rearrangement joins TRBV20-1 to TRBJ2-1; 14 bases map to TRBD2. CDR1 and CDR2 from the germline V gene are DFQATT and SNEGSKA (reference sequence). The CDR3 has 16 residues. Germline trimming cut 6 bases from V and 8 bases from J; bases unmatched to any gene: 12. The CDR3 loop reads CSANPPGLAGAYEQFF. CDR3 DNA sequence: TGCAGTGCAAACCCCCCGGGACTAGCGGGAGCCTATGAGCAGTTCTTC.

This clonotype was observed a handful of times. The CDR3 here is CASSYYLRGDNEQFF. In DNA form, the CDR3 reads TGTGCCAGCAGTTACTATCTGAGAGGTGACAATGAGCAGTTCTTC. The chain links TRBV6-5 to TRBJ2-1; D gene unclear. This CDR3 spans 15 amino acids. The V end was cut by 1 base, the J end by 5 bases, with 12 bases between. Germline V gene data show CDR1 as MNHEY and CDR2 as SVGAGI.

About this clonotype: This clone may be a read error of a much larger clone one base away. The DNA for the CDR3 is TGTGCCAGCAGTGAACAGGGAGTCTATGGCTACACCTTC. Encoded protein: CASSEQGVYGYTF. The chain employs TRBV6-1 and TRBJ1-2; D perhaps matches TRBD1 (5 bases). Germline values: CDR1 MNHNS, CDR2 SASEGT. The CDR3 is 13 residues long. Trimming removed 2 bases from V and 4 bases from J, with 8 bases in between.

This clonotype was seen a few times. V usage is TRBV6-1 and J usage is TRBJ2-7; D unresolved. The CDR3 covers 14 residues. Germline CDR1 reads MNHNS; CDR2 reads SASEGT. Trimming stripped 5 bases from V and 4 bases from J, with 15 bases between. CDR3 sequence (DNA): TGTGCCAGCAGTTTATATCTGGGGTTGTACGAGCAGTACTTC. Protein: CASSLYLGLYEQYF.

In this sample, this clonotype turned up many times. V is TRBV11-2 and J is TRBJ2-2; maybe TRBD2 (5 bases). The germline V gene has CDR1 SGHAT and CDR2 FQNNGV. The CDR3 covers 16 residues. V lost 4 bases to trimming and J lost 6 bases, with 18 bases between them. The CDR3, as DNA: TGTGCCAGCAGCTCAAGGACTGTTGACTGGGCCGGGGAGCTGTTTTTT. Translated: CASSSRTVDWAGELFF. Variable domain in full (rest from reference TRBV11-2 and TRBJ2-2): EAGVAQSPRYKIIEKRQSVAFWCNPISGHATLYWYQQILGQGPKLLIQFQNNGVVDDSQLPKDRFSAERLKGVDSTLKIQPAKLEDSAVYLCASSSRTVDWAGELFFGEGSRLTVL.